This paragraph covers one T cell receptor (beta chain) sequence. Sequenced by immunoSEQ multiplex PCR; TCRdb stores in-frame clones only, minus some. The sample has some 25,000 clones, about nine tenths seen once. This entry comes from a study of blood T cell repertoires in COVID-19. Sequenced material: peripheral blood. The clonotype comes from a man between 50 and 59 years old with active COVID-19.

The CDR3 here is CASSEPGQGEKLFF. CDR3 in DNA: TGTGCCAGCAGTGAACCGGGACAGGGAGAAAAACTGTTTTTT. The genes are TRBV27 and TRBJ1-4; TRBD1 matches at 9 bases. CDR1 is MNHEY, CDR2 SMNVEV, per germline (reference sequence). There are 14 residues in the CDR3. V was clipped by 5 bases and J by 8 bases; unmatched bases: 6.